Described below is a single T cell receptor beta chain sequence and its context. Its antigen is unidentified. One junction end disagrees with the germline gene, perhaps due to a read error. Graves' hyperthyroidism qualified as stable when ophthalmopathy did not progress within 18 months. Lactation, pregnancy, other autoimmune disease or uncontrolled infection led to exclusion of patients. Amplified TCR beta CDR3 regions came from RNA transcripts. The HTBI primer set drove a first-round RT-PCR of the TCR CDR3. TCRdb called the multiplex PCR reads again in MiXCR, with one record for every CDR3 protein. Of fewer than 650,000 distinct CDR3 sequences in the sample, 14% are singletons; the top ten hold around 13%. These data are taken from a study of T cells in Graves' hyperthyroidism and ophthalmopathy. Study results and limitations: A model using 13 V-J features told ophthalmopathy apart from stable hyperthyroidism. The model's output predicted ophthalmopathy at a median of 6.5 months prior to onset.

The sequenced sample consisted of blood. This TCR derives from a woman between 35 and 50 years old with Graves' hyperthyroidism.

The CDR3 sequence: CTSSHRSDPTNEKLFF. In nucleotides, the CDR3 is TGTACCAGCAGCCACCGGTCGGATCCAACTAATGAAAAACTGTTTTTT. J is TRBJ1-4 and V is TRBV28; D is unclear. The CDR3 is made up of 16 amino acids. Germline V gene lookup returns CDR1 MDHEN and CDR2 SYDVKM.